Below, 32 T cell receptor beta chains from the same sample are listed, as sequenced in a study of blood T cell repertoires in COVID-19. Using immunoSEQ multiplex PCR, the repertoire was profiled, and TCRdb retains in-frame clones only, with some absent. The data hold more than 85,000 clones, with 82% observed a single time. Sequencing was done on a sample of peripheral blood. The receptors here all came from a man older than 75 with acute or convalescent COVID-19.

The chain is built from TRBV9 and TRBJ1-6; TRBD1 agrees at 8 bases. The germline V gene encodes CDR1 SGDLS and CDR2 YYNGEE. V dropped 4 bases and J dropped 9; count of bases not matched to a gene: 6. CDR3 length equals 14 residues. The CDR3 DNA sequence: TGTGCCAGCAGCCCCGACAGGGGCAGTTCACCCCTCCACTTT. Translated, it gives CASSPDRGSSPLHF.

The chain carries TRBV27 and TRBJ2-3; D not certain. V was shortened by 3 bases and J by 0 bases, with 7 bases between the two germline ends. CDR3 length equals 14 residues. Germline V gives CDR1 MNHEY, CDR2 SMNVEV (reference sequence). The CDR3 sequence: CASSFGLSTDTQYF. The CDR3 bases are TGTGCCAGCAGTTTCGGTCTTAGCACAGATACGCAGTATTTT.

The chain recombines TRBV7-9 with TRBJ2-7; tentative D call: TRBD2 (5 bases). This CDR3 is 13 amino acids long. Germline CDR1 reads SEHNR; CDR2 reads FQNEAQ (reference sequence). Trimming shortened V by 4 bases and J by 4 bases, and 11 bases separated the two germline ends. The CDR3 is CASSYEDSYEQYF. CDR3 bases: TGTGCCAGCAGCTACGAGGACTCTTACGAGCAGTACTTC.

The chain has TRBV18 and TRBJ1-1, with D possibly matching TRBD1 (6 bases). The germline V gene encodes CDR1 KGHSH and CDR2 LQKENI. The CDR3 sequence is 14 residues long. Trimming removed 0 bases from V and 11 bases from J, with 16 bases in between. The CDR3, as DNA: TGTGCCAGCTCACCACCGAAGGGGGATTTCGCTGCTTTCTTT. Translated, it gives CASSPPKGDFAAFF. The full variable domain, its missing parts supplied by reference TRBV18 and TRBJ1-1, is NAGVMQNPRHLVRRRGQEARLRCSPMKGHSHVYWYRQLPEEGLKFMVYLQKENIIDESGMPKERFSAEFPKEGPSILRIQQVVRGDSAAYFCASSPPKGDFAAFFGQGTRLTVV.

The V and J genes are TRBV4-3 and TRBJ2-1; the match to TRBD2 covers 15 bases. This CDR3 region has 20 residues. V shed 2 bases and J 1 base; nucleotides not matched to a gene: 9. Germline CDR1 LGHNA, CDR2 YSLEER. The CDR3 sequence: CASSQLTGTSGRSSYNEQFF. The CDR3, as DNA: TGCGCCAGCAGCCAATTAACCGGGACTAGCGGGAGGAGTTCCTACAATGAGCAGTTCTTC.

The J gene is TRBJ2-5, the V gene TRBV7-2; 7 nucleotides line up with TRBD1. Germline V gene sequence: CDR1 SGHTA, CDR2 FQGNSA. The CDR3 runs 16 residues. J was trimmed by 4 bases and V by 3 bases; bases with no gene match: 11. In DNA form, the CDR3 reads TGTGCCAGCAGCTTCCCCAGGGGGAGCGGAGGAGAGACCCAGTACTTC. Translated: CASSFPRGSGGETQYF.

The V gene is TRBV19, the J gene TRBJ2-3; TRBD2 is a possible D gene (6 bases). Germline V gene data show CDR1 as LNHDA and CDR2 as SQIVND (reference sequence). The CDR3 is made up of 15 amino acids. V lost 2 bases and J lost 4, with 13 bases in between. This CDR3 reads CASSIQGGTSDTQYF. The CDR3 bases are TGTGCCAGTAGTATACAGGGCGGGACCTCAGATACGCAGTATTTT.

The chain recombines TRBV9 with TRBJ1-4; 9 nucleotides agree with TRBD1. This CDR3 comprises 14 residues. Trimming at V came to 2 bases and at J to 5 bases, leaving 1 base not matched to a gene. Germline assignment: CDR1 SGDLS and CDR2 YYNGEE. The CDR3 region is CASSVGTGNEKLFF. For the CDR3, the DNA is TGTGCCAGCAGCGTTGGGACAGGGAATGAAAAACTGTTTTTT.

The chain carries TRBV7-2 and TRBJ2-2; 8 bases match TRBD1. The V and J ends lost 5 bases and 3 bases, in that order; junction bases with no gene match: 8. Looked up from germline, CDR1 is SGHTA and CDR2 is FQGNSA. This CDR3 comprises 16 residues. CDR3 region: CASSPRGRTDTGELFF. CDR3 nucleotides: TGTGCCAGCAGCCCCAGGGGGCGCACGGACACCGGGGAGCTGTTTTTT.

V usage is TRBV5-1 and J usage is TRBJ2-1; 7 nucleotides align to TRBD1. J gave up 5 bases and V 0 bases, and 2 bases lay outside the gene matches. This CDR3 spans 14 amino acids. From germline, CDR1 is SGHRS and CDR2 YFSETQ. The CDR3 coding sequence is TGCGCCAGCAGCTTGGAACAGGGGAACAATGAGCAGTTCTTC. This encodes CASSLEQGNNEQFF.

V gene TRBV3-1 (or the pseudogene TRBV3-2) combines with J gene TRBJ2-2, with TRBD2 matching over 12 bases. Germline loops: CDR1 LGHDT, CDR2 YNNKEL (reference sequence). The CDR3 is made up of 15 amino acids. Unmatched junction bases numbered 4, after V lost 7 bases and J lost 4 bases. The DNA of the CDR3 is TGTGCCAGCACCCGGACTAGCGGGGCCACCGGGGAGCTGTTTTTT. Its translation: CASTRTSGATGELFF.

This clone was seen a handful of times. The genes are TRBV9 and TRBJ2-1; D perhaps matches TRBD2 (6 bases). V lost 6 bases to trimming and J lost 5 bases, with 15 bases between them. The germline CDR1 and CDR2 sequences are SGDLS and YYNGEE. The CDR3 consists of 14 residues. DNA of the CDR3: TGTGCCAGCACCTACCGGGGGTCTGACAATGAGCAGTTCTTC. Its translation is CASTYRGSDNEQFF.

The rearrangement joins TRBV27 to TRBJ1-6; 7 bases agree with TRBD1. The CDR3 runs 14 residues. Germline CDR1 and CDR2: MNHEY and SMNVEV (reference sequence). J was trimmed by 9 bases and V by 4 bases; bases with no gene match: 6. Here the CDR3 DNA reads TGTGCCAGCAGTTCCCGACAGGGCGGTTCACCCCTCCACTTT. Its translation is CASSSRQGGSPLHF.

The V and J genes are TRBV12-5 and TRBJ1-1; 7 bases line up with TRBD1. Germline lookup yields CDR1 LGHNT and CDR2 FRNRAP. Trimming removed 11 bases from V and 5 bases from J; junction bases left unmatched: 17. The CDR3 contains 15 residues. CDR3 coding DNA: TGTGCTTCGAGCCGACAGGGTATAGGAGGGACTGAAGCTTTCTTT. Amino acid sequence: CASSRQGIGGTEAFF.

The chain has TRBV3-1 (or the pseudogene TRBV3-2) and TRBJ2-5; D is unresolved. Germline V gene data show CDR1 as LGHDT and CDR2 as YNNKEL (reference sequence). The length of the CDR3 is 14 residues. V gave up 0 bases and J gave up 5 bases, with 10 bases separating them. CDR3 region: CASSQDLKFETQYF. The CDR3 DNA reads as TGTGCCAGCAGCCAAGATCTAAAGTTTGAGACCCAGTACTTC.

The gene calls are TRBV21-1 and TRBJ2-7; the DNA was not used to check the table's D call, TRBD1. TRBV21-1 is described as a pseudogene. The CDR3 covers 18 residues. The CDR3 nucleotides are TGTGCCAGCAGCTCAAAAAAGGGGTACTGTAAGATCGGCTACGAGCAGTACTTC. Its protein is CASSSKKGYCKIGYEQYF.

This sequence joins TRBV5-5 and TRBJ1-1; D is perhaps TRBD1 (5 bases). The CDR3 is 19 amino acids. Per germline, CDR1 SGHKS and CDR2 YYEKEE (reference sequence). The germline V and J ends were trimmed by 4 bases and 0 bases, with 25 bases remaining between them. The CDR3 spells CASSPRVGGAGHMNTEAFF. The CDR3, as DNA: TGTGCCAGCAGCCCGCGCGTTGGAGGGGCAGGACACATGAACACTGAAGCTTTCTTT.

This clone was counted many times. V gene TRBV5-5 combines with J gene TRBJ2-2; 10 bases line up with TRBD2. Germline V gene lookup returns CDR1 SGHKS and CDR2 YYEKEE (reference sequence). The length of the CDR3 is 17 residues. J lost 0 bases, V lost 3 bases, and 5 bases had no gene match. CDR3 residues: CASSSPGLAANTGELFF. The CDR3 nucleotides are TGTGCCAGCAGCTCCCCTGGACTAGCGGCGAACACCGGGGAGCTGTTTTTT.

The chain has TRBV6-5 and TRBJ1-3; maybe TRBD1 (6 bases). Trimming shortened V by 6 bases and J by 12 bases, and 18 bases separated the two germline ends. This CDR3 comprises 13 residues. Germline V gene data show CDR1 as MNHEY and CDR2 as SVGAGI. The CDR3 coding sequence is TGTGCCAGCAGCTTACAAGGGGGTGGCTACATATATTTT. Residues: CASSLQGGGYIYF.

V gene TRBV12-3 or TRBV12-4 combines with J gene TRBJ1-6; D perhaps matches TRBD1 (6 bases). V lost 5 bases and J 8 bases, leaving 10 bases between the germline ends. The CDR3 loop spans 13 amino acids. In nucleotides, the CDR3 is TGTGCCAGCAGTCACAGGGTCTATTCACCCCTCCACTTT. Amino acids: CASSHRVYSPLHF.

This clone was seen repeatedly, ten times or more. DNA for the CDR3: TGTGCCAGCAGCCGAGGGGCGGGACGGTGGGATACGCAGTATTTT. Protein sequence: CASSRGAGRWDTQYF. V gene TRBV3-1 (or the pseudogene TRBV3-2) combines with J gene TRBJ2-3, with a weak D call TRBD2 (6 bases). Looked up from germline, CDR1 is LGHDT and CDR2 is YNNKEL (reference sequence). The CDR3 spans 15 residues. Trimming shortened V by 4 bases and J by 6 bases, and 17 bases separated the two germline ends.

This clone came up once. The chain carries TRBV6-1 and TRBJ2-5; 11 bases match TRBD2. J gave up 5 bases and V 4 bases, and 9 bases lay outside the gene matches. The CDR3 sequence is 16 residues long. The germline CDR1 and CDR2 sequences are MNHNS and SASEGT. The DNA for the CDR3 is TGTGCCAGCAGTGCCATAGCGGGGGGGCGTTATGAGACCCAGTACTTC. Its protein is CASSAIAGGRYETQYF.

V and J are TRBV3-1 (or the pseudogene TRBV3-2) and TRBJ1-2; TRBD1 is a possible D gene (6 bases). The V and J ends lost 4 bases and 0 bases respectively, with 12 bases between them. The CDR3 loop spans 15 amino acids. The germline gives CDR1 LGHDT, CDR2 YNNKEL (reference sequence). This CDR3 is CASSPDRSANYGYTF. CDR3 nucleotide sequence: TGTGCCAGCAGCCCCGACAGGAGCGCTAACTATGGCTACACCTTC.

The chain couples TRBV18 to TRBJ1-3; D is unresolved. V shed 0 bases and J shed 0 bases, with 15 bases lying between them. Germline-derived CDR1 and CDR2 are KGHSH and LQKENI. The CDR3 contains 18 residues. CDR3 sequence reads: CASSPPGILGYSGNTIYF. The CDR3 bases are TGTGCCAGCTCACCACCGGGGATACTAGGATACTCTGGAAACACCATATATTTT.

A few counts support this clone. The chain joins TRBV3-1 (or the pseudogene TRBV3-2) to TRBJ2-7; 7 bases align to TRBD1. Germline lookup yields CDR1 LGHDT and CDR2 YNNKEL (reference sequence). V shed 4 bases and J 2 bases; nucleotides not matched to a gene: 5. This CDR3 is 14 amino acids long. In nucleotides, the CDR3 is TGTGCCAGCAGCCGATTAGGGGGCACCTACGAGCAGTACTTC. It yields the protein CASSRLGGTYEQYF.

This clone has at least ten counts. This chain joins TRBV6-5 and TRBJ2-2; D gene unclear. The germline V gene has CDR1 MNHEY and CDR2 SVGAGI. The CDR3 contains 13 residues. The V and J ends lost 3 bases and 3 bases respectively, with 5 bases between them. CDR3 region: CASSYQDTGELFF. CDR3 nucleotide sequence: TGTGCCAGCAGTTATCAGGACACCGGGGAGCTGTTTTTT.

This clone was recorded a few times. The rearrangement uses TRBV2 and TRBJ2-2; TRBD1 matches 8 bases. The CDR3 is 13 amino acids. Germline V gives CDR1 SNHLY, CDR2 FYNNEI. V lost 6 bases, J lost 6 bases, and 3 bases stayed unmatched. CDR3 amino acids: CASSQGAPGELFF. CDR3 nucleotide sequence: TGTGCCAGCAGCCAGGGGGCCCCCGGGGAGCTGTTTTTT.

V is TRBV4-3 and J is TRBJ1-6; D call uncertain. This CDR3 has 16 residues. CDR1 and CDR2 from the germline V gene are LGHNA and YSLEER. V was shortened by 1 base and J by 7 bases, with 14 bases between the two germline ends. CDR3 amino acids: CASSQAGGIINSPLHF. As DNA, the CDR3 is TGCGCCAGCAGCCAAGCCGGCGGAATTATAAATTCACCCCTCCACTTT.

The rearrangement joins TRBV7-9 to TRBJ1-2; TRBD1 matches at 8 bases. The CDR3 covers 15 residues. Per germline, CDR1 SEHNR and CDR2 FQNEAQ (reference sequence). J lost 1 base, V lost 6 bases, and 7 bases had no gene match. CDR3 sequence: CASRSGTGLNYGYTF. CDR3 DNA: TGTGCCAGCAGGTCCGGGACAGGCCTTAACTATGGCTACACCTTC. The whole variable domain, filled in from reference TRBV7-9 and TRBJ1-2, reads DTGVSQNPRHKITKRGQNVTFRCDPISEHNRLYWYRQTLGQGPEFLTYFQNEAQLEKSRLLSDRFSAERPKGSFSTLEIQRTEQGDSAMYLCASRSGTGLNYGYTFGSGTRLTVV.

This clone has at least ten counts. The rearrangement uses TRBV27 and TRBJ2-7, with D maybe TRBD1 (6 bases). V lost 3 bases to trimming and J lost 2 bases, with 11 bases between them. The CDR3 is 14 amino acids. The germline CDR1 and CDR2 sequences are MNHEY and SMNVEV (reference sequence). DNA for the CDR3: TGTGCCAGCAGTTTTCTCGGGACAACCTACGAGCAGTACTTC. Residues: CASSFLGTTYEQYF.

The chain couples TRBV5-6 to TRBJ2-7; D uncertain. The CDR3 has 11 amino acids. Trimming removed 3 bases from V and 3 bases from J, with 4 bases in between. Germline CDR1 and CDR2: SGHDT and YYEEEE. This CDR3 reads CASSSNYEQYF. The CDR3 bases are TGTGCCAGCAGCTCAAACTACGAGCAGTACTTC.

The rearrangement links TRBV24-1 to TRBJ2-3; perhaps TRBD1 as D (6 bases). The germline CDR1 and CDR2 sequences are KGHDR and SFDVKD. Trimming stripped 2 bases from V and 3 bases from J, with 8 bases between. This CDR3 spans 14 amino acids. CDR3 in DNA: TGTGCCACCAGTGATTCACAGGGAACAGATACGCAGTATTTT. It translates to CATSDSQGTDTQYF.